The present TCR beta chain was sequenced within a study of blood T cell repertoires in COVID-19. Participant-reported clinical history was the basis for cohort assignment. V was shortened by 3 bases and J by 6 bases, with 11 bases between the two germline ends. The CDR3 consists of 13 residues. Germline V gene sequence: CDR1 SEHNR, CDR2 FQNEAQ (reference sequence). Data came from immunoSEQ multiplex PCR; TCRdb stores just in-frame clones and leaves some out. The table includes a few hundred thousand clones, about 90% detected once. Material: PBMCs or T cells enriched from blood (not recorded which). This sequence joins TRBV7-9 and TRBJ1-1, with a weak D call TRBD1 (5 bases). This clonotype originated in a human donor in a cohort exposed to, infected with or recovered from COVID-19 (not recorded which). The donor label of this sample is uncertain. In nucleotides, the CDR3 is TGTGCCAGCAGCTTTCGGCGGGGGGCTGAAGCTTTCTTT. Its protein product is CASSFRRGAEAFF.